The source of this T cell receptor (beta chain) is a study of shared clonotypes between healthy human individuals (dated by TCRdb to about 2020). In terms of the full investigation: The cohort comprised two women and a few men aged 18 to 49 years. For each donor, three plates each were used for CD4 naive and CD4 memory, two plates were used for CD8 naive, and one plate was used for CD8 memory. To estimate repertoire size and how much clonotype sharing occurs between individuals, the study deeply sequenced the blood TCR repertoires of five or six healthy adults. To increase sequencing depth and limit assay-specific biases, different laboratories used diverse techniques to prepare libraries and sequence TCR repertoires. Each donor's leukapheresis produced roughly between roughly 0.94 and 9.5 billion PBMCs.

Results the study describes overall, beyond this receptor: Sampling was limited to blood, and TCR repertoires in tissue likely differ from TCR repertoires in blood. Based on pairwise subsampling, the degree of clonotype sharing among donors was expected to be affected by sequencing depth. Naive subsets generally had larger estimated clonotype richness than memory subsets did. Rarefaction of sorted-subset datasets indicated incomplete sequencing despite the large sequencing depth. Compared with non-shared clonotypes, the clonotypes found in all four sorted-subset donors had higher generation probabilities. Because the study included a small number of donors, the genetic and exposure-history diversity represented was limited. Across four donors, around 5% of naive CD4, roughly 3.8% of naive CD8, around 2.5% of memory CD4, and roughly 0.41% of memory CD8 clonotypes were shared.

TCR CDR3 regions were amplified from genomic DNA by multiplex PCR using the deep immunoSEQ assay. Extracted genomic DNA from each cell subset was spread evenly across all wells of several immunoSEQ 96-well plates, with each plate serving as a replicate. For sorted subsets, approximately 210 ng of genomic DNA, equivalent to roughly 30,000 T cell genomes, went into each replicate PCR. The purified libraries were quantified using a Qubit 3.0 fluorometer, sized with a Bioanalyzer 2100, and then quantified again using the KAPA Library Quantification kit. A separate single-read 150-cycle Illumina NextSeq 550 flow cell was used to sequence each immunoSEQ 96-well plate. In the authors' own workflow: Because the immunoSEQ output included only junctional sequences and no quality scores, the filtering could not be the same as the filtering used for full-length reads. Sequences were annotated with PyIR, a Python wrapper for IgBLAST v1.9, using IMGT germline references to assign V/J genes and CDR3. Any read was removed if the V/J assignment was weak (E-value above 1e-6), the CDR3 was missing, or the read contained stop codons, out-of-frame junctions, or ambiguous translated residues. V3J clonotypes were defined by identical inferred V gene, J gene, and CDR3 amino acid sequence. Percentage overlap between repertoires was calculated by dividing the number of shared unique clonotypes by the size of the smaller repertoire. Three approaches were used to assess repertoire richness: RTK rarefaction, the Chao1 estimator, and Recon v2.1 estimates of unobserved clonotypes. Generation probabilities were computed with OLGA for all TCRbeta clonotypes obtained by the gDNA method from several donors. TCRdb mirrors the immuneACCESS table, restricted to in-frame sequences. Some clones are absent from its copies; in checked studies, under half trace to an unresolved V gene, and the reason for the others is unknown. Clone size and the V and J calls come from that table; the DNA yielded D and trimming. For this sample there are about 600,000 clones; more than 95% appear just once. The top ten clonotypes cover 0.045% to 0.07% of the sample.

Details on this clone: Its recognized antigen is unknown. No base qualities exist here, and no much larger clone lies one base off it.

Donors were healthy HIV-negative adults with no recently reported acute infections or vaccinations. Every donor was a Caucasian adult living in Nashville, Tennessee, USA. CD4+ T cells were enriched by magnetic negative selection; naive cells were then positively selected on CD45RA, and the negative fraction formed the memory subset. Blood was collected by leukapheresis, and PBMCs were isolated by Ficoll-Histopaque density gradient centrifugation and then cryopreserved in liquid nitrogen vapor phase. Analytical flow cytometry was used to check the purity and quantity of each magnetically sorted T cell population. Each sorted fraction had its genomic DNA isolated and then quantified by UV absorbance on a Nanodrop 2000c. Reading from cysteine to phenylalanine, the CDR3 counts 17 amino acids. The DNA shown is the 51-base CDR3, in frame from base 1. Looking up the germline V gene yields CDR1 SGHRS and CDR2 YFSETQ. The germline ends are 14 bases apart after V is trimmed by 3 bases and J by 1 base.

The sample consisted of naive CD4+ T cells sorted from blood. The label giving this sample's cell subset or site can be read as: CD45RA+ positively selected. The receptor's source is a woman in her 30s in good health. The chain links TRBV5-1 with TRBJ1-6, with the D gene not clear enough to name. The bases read TGCGCCAGCAGCTCGGGGAGGGATCGGTCCTATAATTCACCCCTCCACTTT. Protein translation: CASSSGRDRSYNSPLHF.